Reported below is one T cell receptor beta chain. What it binds is not known. Clones were read by immunoSEQ multiplex PCR, and TCRdb kept only the in-frame ones, dropping some. The sample lists around 100,000 clones; over 70% were seen once. The data were obtained in a study of T cell responses to AZD1222 COVID-19 vaccine. For the study at large: Combined were second doses at about 4 or about 12 weeks. Study outcomes and limitations: Unmutated variant regions are reportedly the target of nearly half of TCRs that are spike-specific.

Trimming removed 1 base at V and 6 bases at J, with 9 bases between. CDR1 is SGHTA and CDR2 is FQGNSA in the germline V gene. The CDR3 sequence is 14 residues long. The rearrangement joins TRBV7-2 to TRBJ1-4; tentatively, D is TRBD1 (5 bases). The sequenced sample was peripheral blood, obtained on day 0 of AZD1222 vaccination. This receptor was obtained from an adult in good health. CDR3 residues: CASSLGGGDEKLFF. In DNA form, the CDR3 reads TGTGCCAGCAGCTTAGGGGGCGGTGATGAAAAACTGTTTTTT.